These 22 T cell receptor beta chains were all obtained from the same sample, sequenced in a study of CD8 T cells in ankylosing spondylitis. Their recognized antigens are unknown. Study conclusions and caveats: What appeared characteristic of ankylosing spondylitis blood was a TCR beta motif of fewer than ten highly homologous variants.

TCRdb ran MiXCR on the 5' RACE reads and lists one entry per CDR3 protein. The sample lists about 540,000 distinct CDR3 sequences; roughly 13% were seen once. Sequencing used blood, either unsorted or a sorted T cell fraction (not recorded which). The source of these receptors is a male donor with ankylosing spondylitis.

The rearrangement links TRBV30 to TRBJ1-1; 8 bases are shared with TRBD1. This CDR3 region has 12 residues. Trimming took 4 bases from V and 8 from J; bases not matched to a gene: 6. Germline V gene data show CDR1 as GTSNPN and CDR2 as SVGIG (reference sequence). CDR3 DNA: TGTGCCTGGACCAAAGACAGGGGAGAAGCTTTCTTT. This codes for CAWTKDRGEAFF.

This clonotype appeared a few times. The rearrangement links TRBV5-1 to TRBJ1-1, with a weak D call TRBD1 (5 bases). Trimming pared 0 bases from V and 1 base from J, leaving 10 bases between. Germline V CDR1 and CDR2: SGHRS, YFSETQ. The CDR3 runs 15 residues. The CDR3 spells CASSLAGAPNTEAFF. CDR3 DNA sequence: TGCGCCAGCAGCTTGGCCGGGGCCCCGAACACTGAAGCTTTCTTT.

This clonotype has ten or more counts. The chain combines TRBV24-1 with TRBJ2-1, with unresolved D. Germline CDR1 reads KGHDR; CDR2 reads SFDVKD. CDR3 length: 14 amino acids. V was clipped by 4 bases and J by 4 bases, with 10 bases between them. CDR3 coding DNA: TGTGCCACCAGTGAAGGCAGGAGATACAATGAGCAGTTCTTC. It codes for CATSEGRRYNEQFF.

J is TRBJ2-7 and V is TRBV6-5; 7 bases are a match to TRBD1. Germline V CDR1 and CDR2: MNHEY, SVGAGI. Trimming at V came to 2 bases and at J to 3 bases, leaving 7 bases not matched to a gene. This CDR3 comprises 15 residues. The DNA of the CDR3 is TGTGCCAGCAGTTACGAGGGGGCGCGCGTCTACGAGCAGTACTTC. It is translated as CASSYEGARVYEQYF.

The rearrangement links TRBV5-1 to TRBJ1-2, with a tentative D call TRBD1 (6 bases). Germline V CDR1 and CDR2: SGHRS, YFSETQ. The CDR3 runs to 14 residues. Between the trimmed V and J ends, which lost 0 bases and 8 bases, there was a span of 14 bases. The CDR3 reads CASSLGRGTPGYTF. In nucleotides, the CDR3 is TGCGCCAGCAGCTTGGGCAGGGGAACTCCGGGCTACACCTTC.

This chain connects TRBV2 to TRBJ2-5; D unresolved. CDR1 SNHLY and CDR2 FYNNEI come from the germline V gene. Trimming removed 6 bases from V and 5 bases from J, with 16 bases in between. The CDR3 sequence is 14 residues long. This CDR3 reads CASREYTSEETQYF. The DNA for the CDR3 is TGTGCCAGCAGGGAGTACACCTCTGAGGAGACCCAGTACTTC.

This clonotype showed up just a few times. This chain connects TRBV30 to TRBJ1-1; D gene uncertain. The CDR3 loop spans 13 amino acids. From germline, CDR1 is GTSNPN and CDR2 SVGIG (reference sequence). V lost 0 bases, J lost 4 bases, and 9 bases lay in between. The CDR3 nucleotides are TGTGCCTGGAGTGTAGGACTAGGCACTGAAGCTTTCTTT. Protein sequence: CAWSVGLGTEAFF.

The table lists this clonotype with a few counts. The V and J genes are TRBV20-1 and TRBJ1-4; no reliable D call. This CDR3 comprises 15 residues. The V and J ends lost 0 bases and 4 bases respectively, with 12 bases between them. The germline CDR1 and CDR2 sequences are DFQATT and SNEGSKA (reference sequence). The CDR3, as DNA: TGCAGTGCTAGAGATCCAGGAGGGCGTAATGAAAAACTGTTTTTT. Translation gives CSARDPGGRNEKLFF.

Ten or more counts support this clonotype. The chain links TRBV29-1 to TRBJ1-1, with 7 bases matching TRBD1. This CDR3 is 13 amino acids long. In germline, CDR1 is SQVTM, CDR2 ANQGSEA. Unmatched junction bases numbered 8, after V lost 6 bases and J lost 4 bases. The CDR3 region is CSVAGTEGTEAFF. CDR3 nucleotide sequence: TGCAGCGTAGCCGGGACAGAGGGCACTGAAGCTTTCTTT.

This clonotype has ten or more counts. The J gene is TRBJ2-2, the V gene TRBV7-2; D unclear. The V gene's germline CDR1 is SGHTA and CDR2 FQGNSA. V gave up 1 base and J gave up 7 bases, with 13 bases separating them. The CDR3 runs 15 residues. The CDR3 region is CASSLDPEPGGELFF. CDR3 sequence (DNA): TGTGCCAGCAGCTTAGACCCAGAACCCGGCGGGGAGCTGTTTTTT.

This chain connects TRBV2 to TRBJ1-4, with 7 bases matching TRBD1. Trimming removed 9 bases from V and 5 bases from J; junction bases left unmatched: 6. Germline V CDR1 and CDR2: SNHLY, FYNNEI. The CDR3 is 13 amino acids. Written as DNA, the CDR3 is TGTGCCAGTCACACGGGACAGAATGAAAAACTGTTTTTT. Translating gives CASHTGQNEKLFF.

The J gene is TRBJ1-2, the V gene TRBV6-1, with 7 bases lining up with TRBD1. CDR1 is MNHNS, CDR2 SASEGT, per germline. V was clipped by 8 bases and J by 4 bases; unmatched bases: 16. The CDR3 sequence is 16 residues long. The CDR3 reads CASLKGVAGGTYGYTF. The CDR3 DNA is TGTGCCAGCCTGAAGGGGGTGGCAGGGGGGACCTATGGCTACACCTTC.

The table lists this clonotype with a few counts. CDR3 bases: TGTGCCAGCAGCCAAGTCCTAGCGGGAGGGGTCGGAGATACGCAGTATTTT. Protein product: CASSQVLAGGVGDTQYF. The V and J genes are TRBV3-1 and TRBJ2-3; 12 bases are shared with TRBD2. CDR3 length: 17 residues. The junction had 7 bases not matched to a gene; V was cut back by 1 base and J by 5 bases. The germline V gene encodes CDR1 LGHDT and CDR2 YNNKEL (reference sequence).

This clonotype was counted between two and nine times. This chain joins TRBV5-1 and TRBJ2-5; 10 nucleotides match TRBD2. J lost 8 bases, V lost 3 bases, and 10 bases had no gene match. This CDR3 has 15 amino acids. Germline V gene data show CDR1 as SGHRS and CDR2 as YFSETQ. The CDR3 sequence: CASSWAASGGDTQYF. The CDR3 DNA sequence: TGCGCCAGCAGCTGGGCGGCGAGCGGGGGGGACACCCAGTACTTC.

This clonotype has a count of ten or more. The chain has TRBV7-9 and TRBJ1-2, with a possible D match to TRBD1 (6 bases). V was shortened by 1 base and J by 2 bases, with 14 bases between the two germline ends. Per the germline V gene, CDR1 is SEHNR and CDR2 is FQNEAQ (reference sequence). The CDR3 runs 16 residues. The CDR3 nucleotides read TGTGCCAGCAGCTTAGATGGAGCAGGGGCCAACTATGGCTACACCTTC. Protein sequence: CASSLDGAGANYGYTF.

This clonotype came up many times. The chain uses TRBV27 and TRBJ1-2; the D is unclear. Looked up from germline, CDR1 is MNHEY and CDR2 is SMNVEV (reference sequence). Trimming removed 5 bases at V and 0 bases at J, with 13 bases between. This CDR3 has 15 residues. The CDR3 DNA sequence: TGTGCCAGCAGTCCGCTTGGTTCCGCTAACTATGGCTACACCTTC. Translated, it gives CASSPLGSANYGYTF.

There are a few counts of this clonotype. The chain uses TRBV7-6 and TRBJ2-4; D may match TRBD1 or TRBD2 (6 bases each). Trimming removed 3 bases at V and 8 bases at J, with 14 bases between. CDR3 size: 14 residues. Germline CDR1 and CDR2: SGHVS and FNYEAQ. The CDR3 is CASSFGNREDIQYF. In DNA, the CDR3 is TGTGCCAGCAGCTTTGGGAACAGGGAGGACATTCAGTACTTC.

This clonotype came up a few times. The chain couples TRBV5-1 to TRBJ2-3; D not resolved. Germline CDR1 and CDR2: SGHRS and YFSETQ. Trimming left V 4 bases short and J 5 bases short, with 8 bases between. The CDR3 is made up of 12 amino acids. The CDR3 loop is CASSVSGDTQYF. The CDR3 coding sequence is TGCGCCAGCAGCGTCTCCGGAGATACGCAGTATTTT.

The genes are TRBV7-8 and TRBJ2-3; D is ambiguous. The CDR3 loop spans 15 amino acids. CDR1 is SGHVS, CDR2 FQNEAQ, per germline. Trimming removed 3 bases from V and 0 bases from J, with 10 bases in between. Written as DNA, the CDR3 is TGTGCCAGCAGCTTGATTCCCGGTAGCACAGATACGCAGTATTTT. It yields the protein CASSLIPGSTDTQYF.

The chain recombines TRBV4-1 with TRBJ2-2; 7 bases map to TRBD2. The germline V gene has CDR1 MGHRA and CDR2 YSYEKL. The trim removed 4 bases at V and 7 bases at J, leaving 9 bases unmatched. CDR3 length equals 15 residues. The CDR3 region is CASSPSAGYVGELFF. The CDR3 DNA follows: TGCGCCAGCAGCCCATCAGCGGGATACGTCGGGGAGCTGTTTTTT.

In its sample, this clonotype was seen a few times. V and J are TRBV5-1 and TRBJ2-2, with D maybe TRBD2 (6 bases). The germline V gene has CDR1 SGHRS and CDR2 YFSETQ. The CDR3 spans 18 residues. V was pared by 4 bases and J by 2 bases, with 21 bases between. The DNA of the CDR3 is TGCGCCAGCAGCAACCAACCCGGGGGAAGCGGAAACACCGGGGAGCTGTTTTTT. Amino acid sequence: CASSNQPGGSGNTGELFF.

The sample holds many counts of this clonotype. This chain joins TRBV10-1 and TRBJ1-4; no definite D call. Trimming stripped 5 bases from V and 6 bases from J, with 10 bases between. Germline V gene data show CDR1 as WNHNN and CDR2 as SYGVQD (reference sequence). This CDR3 contains 13 residues. This CDR3 reads CASSRRPDEKLFF. CDR3 sequence (DNA): TGCGCCAGCAGTCGGAGACCTGATGAAAAACTGTTTTTT.